This is a list of T cell receptor beta chains from one sample in a study of T cell responses to AZD1222 COVID-19 vaccine. Data came from immunoSEQ multiplex PCR; TCRdb stores just in-frame clones and leaves some out. The table includes tens of thousands of clones, approximately 90% detected once. The starting material was peripheral blood, obtained 28 days after the second AZD1222 dose. The receptor source for this set is an adult who received the AZD1222 COVID-19 vaccine. CDR3s include the opening cysteine and the closing phenylalanine or tryptophan. A D gene is named only where the DNA matches it firmly.

j_call v_call d_call cdr3_aa
TRBJ1-6 TRBV12-3/TRBV12-4 NA CASSLGLVSPLHF
TRBJ2-1 TRBV5-5 TRBD2 CASSLAAPSGYNEQFF
TRBJ2-7 TRBV4-1 NA CASSQDRGGREEQYF
TRBJ2-5 TRBV6-1 NA CASSEVREETQYF
TRBJ1-6 TRBV21-1 NA CASSHLGMSPLHF
TRBJ1-1 TRBV4-1 NA CASSQGTVNTEAFF
TRBJ1-1 TRBV7-2 NA CASSFWDKKAFF
TRBJ2-1 TRBV24-1 NA CATSDLRTGGDEQFF
TRBJ2-7 TRBV18 TRBD2 CASSLGTSESYEQYF
TRBJ2-1 TRBV10-2 NA CASRVFGVGNEQFF
TRBJ1-5 TRBV12-3/TRBV12-4 TRBD1 CASSHRQGPQHF
TRBJ2-3 TRBV18 TRBD2 CASSLTSGTLRDTQYF
TRBJ2-3 TRBV7-8 NA CASSLSGHSTDTQYF
TRBJ2-3 TRBV10-3 NA CAISESGSSTDTQYF
TRBJ1-2 TRBV4-1 NA CASSQDLTGNGYTF
TRBJ2-7 TRBV4-2 TRBD2 CASSQALNGAGFNEQYF
TRBJ1-4 TRBV7-9 NA CASSPGSTNEKLFF
TRBJ1-1 TRBV6-5 NA CASKGHRLMNTEAFF
TRBJ1-2 TRBV6-2/TRBV6-3 NA CASSLPGTEGYTF
TRBJ1-1 TRBV6-5 NA CASLSPYMNTEAFF
TRBJ1-5 TRBV28 TRBD1 CASSLTGERQPQHF
TRBJ2-3 TRBV5-1 TRBD2 CASQNLPGLAGSTDTQYF
TRBJ2-7 TRBV27 TRBD2 CASSVTMTSFRSEQYF
TRBJ2-7 TRBV18 TRBD2 CASSPPLRTSGYEQYF
TRBJ1-4 TRBV4-1 TRBD1 CASSHRTGGLSEKLFF
TRBJ2-7 TRBV12-3/TRBV12-4 TRBD1 CASSYRDRAKQYF
TRBJ1-1 TRBV6-2/TRBV6-3 NA CASSYSSGRAEAFF
TRBJ1-2 TRBV5-4 TRBD1 CASSLGQGAYGYTF
TRBJ1-5 TRBV7-8 NA CASSLFGTVNQPQHF
TRBJ2-2 TRBV13 TRBD2 CASKLGGTNTGELFF
TRBJ2-7 TRBV2 NA CAPLRRESPYEQYF
TRBJ1-2 TRBV5-1 TRBD1 CASSPDRTNYGYTF
TRBJ1-2 TRBV5-8 NA CASSSSWAAGYTF
TRBJ1-5 TRBV7-2 TRBD1 CASSPITGGQPQHF
TRBJ2-1 TRBV12-5 NA CASGLPPTGHEQFF
TRBJ2-7 TRBV28 NA CASTSGQTEQYF
TRBJ1-2 TRBV5-1 NA CASSLALGTSRDGYTF
TRBJ1-6 TRBV25-1 NA CASKNRVGPLHF
TRBJ1-4 TRBV18 NA CASSPKRLRGNEKLFF
TRBJ2-5 TRBV6-5 NA CATRGRYQETQYF
TRBJ2-3 TRBV28 NA CASSFWEVLSTDTQYF
TRBJ1-3 TRBV9 NA CASSGDFSGNTIYF
TRBJ2-6 TRBV27 NA CASSLTWAGANVLTF
TRBJ1-1 TRBV3-1/TRBV3-2 TRBD1 CASSQADRGRHTEAFF